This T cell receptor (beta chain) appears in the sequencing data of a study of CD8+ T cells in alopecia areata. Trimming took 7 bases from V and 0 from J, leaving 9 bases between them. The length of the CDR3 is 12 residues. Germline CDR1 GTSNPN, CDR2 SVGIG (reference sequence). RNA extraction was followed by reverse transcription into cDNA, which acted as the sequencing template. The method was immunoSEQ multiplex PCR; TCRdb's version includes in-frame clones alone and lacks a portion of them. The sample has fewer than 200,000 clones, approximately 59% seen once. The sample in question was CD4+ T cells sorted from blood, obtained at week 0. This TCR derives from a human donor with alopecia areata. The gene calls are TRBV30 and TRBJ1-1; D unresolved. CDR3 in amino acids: CASSRMNTEAFF. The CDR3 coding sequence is TGTGCCTCGTCTCGGATGAACACTGAAGCTTTCTTT.